These 16 T cell receptor beta chains were all obtained from the same sample, sequenced in a study of T cell responses to AZD1222 COVID-19 vaccine. Sequencing used immunoSEQ multiplex PCR; TCRdb keeps in-frame clones, though not all of them. This table has 50,000 to 85,000 clones, about four fifths appearing once. The sequenced sample was peripheral blood, obtained on day 0 of MenACWY control vaccination. The receptors derive from an adult in good health.

The V gene is TRBV29-1, the J gene TRBJ1-2; TRBD1 is a possible D gene (6 bases). The CDR3 covers 12 residues. Trimming took off 6 bases at V and 8 bases at J, with 16 bases between the two ends. CDR1 SQVTM and CDR2 ANQGSEA come from the germline V gene. The CDR3 DNA sequence: TGCAGCGTCCGTGAACAGGGTAGAGGCTACACCTTC. As protein: CSVREQGRGYTF.

The V and J genes are TRBV11-2 and TRBJ2-2; 7 bases are a match to TRBD2. V was clipped by 1 base and J by 4 bases; unmatched bases: 3. CDR1 and CDR2 (germline): SGHAT, FQNNGV. The CDR3 runs to 15 residues. The CDR3, as DNA: TGTGCCAGCAGCTTAGGGCGGGGGATCACCGGGGAGCTGTTTTTT. Its translation is CASSLGRGITGELFF. Using reference TRBV11-2 and TRBJ2-2 for the parts outside the CDR3, the full variable domain is EAGVAQSPRYKIIEKRQSVAFWCNPISGHATLYWYQQILGQGPKLLIQFQNNGVVDDSQLPKDRFSAERLKGVDSTLKIQPAKLEDSAVYLCASSLGRGITGELFFGEGSRLTVL.

The V and J genes are TRBV11-1 and TRBJ2-5, with TRBD2 matching 7 bases. This CDR3 region has 14 residues. Germline values: CDR1 SGHAT, CDR2 FQDESV (reference sequence). Trimming took 2 bases from V and 3 from J; bases not matched to a gene: 3. CDR3 DNA: TGTGCCAGCAGCTTAAGGACTAGGAAAGAGACCCAGTACTTC. Protein product: CASSLRTRKETQYF.

The chain has TRBV7-2 and TRBJ1-6; D call uncertain. The V and J ends lost 7 bases and 7 bases respectively, with 17 bases between them. Germline values: CDR1 SGHTA, CDR2 FQGNSA. The CDR3 contains 15 residues. CDR3 region: CASTPVAGSNSPLHF. The CDR3 DNA sequence: TGTGCCAGCACCCCCGTAGCCGGCAGCAATTCACCCCTCCACTTT.

The chain has TRBV28 and TRBJ1-1; D may be TRBD1 (6 bases). With 1 base removed from V and 5 bases from J, the gap between germline ends came to 17 bases. CDR1 is MDHEN, CDR2 SYDVKM, per germline. This CDR3 is 16 amino acids long. The CDR3 coding sequence is TGTGCCAGCAGTTTATCTGTATGGGGGCTAGAGACTGAAGCTTTCTTT. It encodes CASSLSVWGLETEAFF.

CDR3 in DNA: TGTGCCAGCAGCGCGGGGGCCACCGGGGAGCTGTTTTTT. It codes for CASSAGATGELFF. The chain carries TRBV9 and TRBJ2-2, with D perhaps TRBD1 or TRBD2 (6 bases each). The germline CDR1 and CDR2 sequences are SGDLS and YYNGEE. Trimming took off 3 bases at V and 4 bases at J, with 7 bases between the two ends. The CDR3 is 13 amino acids.

The CDR3 bases are TGTGCCAGCTCACCAACAGGGGAGTTCACCGGGGAGCTGTTTTTT. The encoded protein is CASSPTGEFTGELFF. The chain couples TRBV18 to TRBJ2-2; 7 nucleotides agree with TRBD1. Losses at the gene ends were 2 bases for V and 4 bases for J; bases not matched to a gene: 4. This CDR3 comprises 15 residues. Germline V gene data show CDR1 as KGHSH and CDR2 as LQKENI.

V is TRBV19 and J is TRBJ1-2; D remains unclear. The CDR3 spans 14 residues. V was cut by 5 bases and J by 8 bases, with 18 bases left in between. The germline CDR1 and CDR2 sequences are LNHDA and SQIVND (reference sequence). CDR3 amino acids: CASSSPDWGTGYTF. CDR3 in DNA: TGTGCCAGTAGTTCGCCCGATTGGGGAACCGGCTACACCTTC.

Only one count was recorded for this clone. CDR3 in DNA: TGTGCCAGCAGCTTAGGAGTTCTTGGGGCCAACGTCCTGACTTTC. Its protein product is CASSLGVLGANVLTF. J is TRBJ2-6 and V is TRBV7-2; D is unresolved. Looked up from germline, CDR1 is SGHTA and CDR2 is FQGNSA. V was trimmed by 1 base and J by 3 bases, leaving 7 bases between them. The CDR3 has 15 residues.

The CDR3 spells CASTGRNTGELFF. CDR3 bases: TGCGCCAGCACGGGACGGAACACCGGGGAGCTGTTTTTT. The chain links TRBV5-1 to TRBJ2-2; D is possibly TRBD1 or TRBD2 (5 bases each). CDR1 is SGHRS, CDR2 YFSETQ, per germline. Deletions cut 6 bases from V and 1 base from J, with 7 bases between. This CDR3 has 13 amino acids.

The rearrangement uses TRBV30 and TRBJ2-7; TRBD1 might be the D (5 bases). Germline V CDR1 and CDR2: GTSNPN, SVGIG (reference sequence). Deletions cut 1 base from V and 7 bases from J, with 11 bases between. The CDR3 is made up of 12 amino acids. The CDR3 spells CAWSDKSGEQYF. The CDR3 nucleotides read TGTGCCTGGAGTGACAAATCAGGGGAGCAGTACTTC.

The chain uses TRBV15 and TRBJ2-7; unclear D gene. The germline gives CDR1 LNHNV, CDR2 YYDKDF (reference sequence). This CDR3 contains 17 residues. V was shortened by 3 bases and J by 0 bases, with 18 bases between the two germline ends. CDR3 protein: CATSRGRPLSASYEQYF. Written as DNA, the CDR3 is TGTGCCACCAGCAGGGGCAGGCCGCTGTCGGCCTCCTACGAGCAGTACTTC.

The J gene is TRBJ2-7, the V gene TRBV20-1; 9 nucleotides match TRBD2. The CDR3 totals 14 residues. Germline V gene sequence: CDR1 DFQATT, CDR2 SNEGSKA (reference sequence). V shed 3 bases, J shed 12 bases, and the junction held 15 bases outside the gene matches. CDR3 loop: CSASEVSGSGLPYF. The DNA for the CDR3 is TGCAGTGCTAGTGAGGTTAGCGGGAGCGGGCTGCCGTACTTC.

The chain recombines TRBV2 with TRBJ2-1; 7 bases align to TRBD1. CDR3 length equals 16 residues. Germline loops: CDR1 SNHLY, CDR2 FYNNEI. The V gene end was trimmed by 4 bases and the J gene end by 2 bases; junction bases not matched to a gene: 8. In DNA form, the CDR3 reads TGTGCCAGCAGTGGACGACAGGGTAAGGCCTACAATGAGCAGTTCTTC. Translating gives CASSGRQGKAYNEQFF. Based on the CDR3 plus reference TRBV2 and TRBJ2-1, the full variable domain is EPEVTQTPSHQVTQMGQEVILRCVPISNHLYFYWYRQILGQKVEFLVSFYNNEISEKSEIFDDQFSVERPDGSNFTLKIRSTKLEDSAMYFCASSGRQGKAYNEQFFGPGTRLTVL.

This CDR3 reads CASSPRDRASPLHF. The DNA of the CDR3 is TGTGCCAGCAGCCCGAGGGACCGAGCATCACCCCTCCACTTT. This chain uses TRBV3-1 (or the pseudogene TRBV3-2) with TRBJ1-6; possible D gene TRBD1, 5 bases. The CDR3 loop spans 14 amino acids. The V and J ends lost 4 bases and 10 bases respectively, with 14 bases between them. CDR1 is LGHDT, CDR2 YNNKEL, per germline (reference sequence).

V and J are TRBV19 and TRBJ1-4; 10 bases line up with TRBD1. CDR1 LNHDA and CDR2 SQIVND come from the germline V gene (reference sequence). With V trimmed by 5 bases and J by 8 bases, 5 bases remained unmatched. This CDR3 is 14 amino acids long. CDR3 nucleotide sequence: TGTGCCAGTAGTCCCCGGACAGGGGGAGAAAAACTGTTTTTT. It specifies CASSPRTGGEKLFF.